This T cell receptor beta chain was retrieved from a study of blood T cell repertoires in COVID-19. Study background: Both acute and convalescent COVID-19 samples were obtained from the United States, Italy and Spain. The cDNA or gDNA used as material had been derived from T cells, B-cell-depleted T cells, or PBMCs.

Authors' processing steps: Nucleated cell number was recorded as an estimate derived from reference gene primer amplification. The method was immunoSEQ multiplex PCR; TCRdb's version includes in-frame clones alone and lacks a portion of them. The DNA gave D and trimming, while V, J and clone size come from that table. Among roughly 300,000 clones, about 87% were seen once, and the ten largest hold about 7.8%. V dropped 1 base and J dropped 2; count of bases not matched to a gene: 8. The CDR3 totals 16 residues. V and J are TRBV23-1 and TRBJ2-7; 7 bases line up with TRBD1. TRBV23-1 is an ORF for which the function is uncertain. Material: peripheral blood. The origin of this receptor is a woman between 45 and 65 years old who had recovered from COVID-19. The CDR3 DNA reads TGCGCCAGCAGTCAATGCTTGACAGGGCAAACCTACGAGCAGTACTTC. It codes for CASSQCLTGQTYEQYF.